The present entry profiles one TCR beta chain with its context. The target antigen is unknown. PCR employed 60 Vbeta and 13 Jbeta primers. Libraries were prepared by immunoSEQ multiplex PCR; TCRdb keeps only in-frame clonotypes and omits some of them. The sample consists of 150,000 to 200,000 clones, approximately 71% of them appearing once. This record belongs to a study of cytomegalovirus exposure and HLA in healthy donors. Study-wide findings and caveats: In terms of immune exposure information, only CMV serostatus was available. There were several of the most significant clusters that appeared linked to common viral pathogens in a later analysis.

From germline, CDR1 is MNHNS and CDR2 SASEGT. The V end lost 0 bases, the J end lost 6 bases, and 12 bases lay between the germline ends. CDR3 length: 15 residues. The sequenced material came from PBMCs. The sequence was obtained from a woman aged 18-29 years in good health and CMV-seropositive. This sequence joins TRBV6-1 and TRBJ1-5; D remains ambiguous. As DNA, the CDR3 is TGTGCCAGCAGTGAAGCGGGAGGGTCGCGTCAGCCCCAGCATTTT. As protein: CASSEAGGSRQPQHF.